This T cell receptor beta chain appears in the sequencing data of a study of T cell repertoires in cytomegalovirus infection. The CDR3 is 14 amino acids. V lost 0 bases, J lost 0 bases, and 6 bases lay in between. Using its own MiXCR run on the reads, TCRdb lists one record per CDR3 protein. Here the sample spans 300,000 to 400,000 distinct CDR3 sequences, roughly 25% being singletons. A word on this clonotype: Its antigen remains unknown.

This clonotype originated in a human donor in good health (CMV status not recorded). Some clones in this sample may be carry-over from other donors' samples. Sequencing was performed on cultured PBMCs, taken from culture after CMV antigen stimulation. The rearrangement uses TRBV12-3 or TRBV12-4 and TRBJ2-7; D call uncertain. The chain's CDR3 is CASSLAPISYEQYF. CDR3 coding DNA: TGTGCCAGCAGTTTAGCCCCCATCTCCTACGAGCAGTACTTC.